The rows below give T cell receptor beta chains drawn from one sample of a study of T cells in Graves' hyperthyroidism and ophthalmopathy. One entry per CDR3 protein, called by TCRdb with MiXCR from the multiplex PCR reads. The sample carries 340,000 or so distinct CDR3 sequences, 18% recorded once. Sequencing input: blood. These TCRs come from a woman between 50 and 59 years old with Graves' hyperthyroidism. CDR3s leave out the opening cysteine and the closing phenylalanine or tryptophan. Each record gives: D gene, V gene, CDR3 protein. D genes are given only for firm matches.

D: TRBD1; V: TRBV12-3/TRBV12-4; CDR3: ASSPGTGASYEQY
D: -; V: TRBV18; CDR3: ASSPPLVLAKNIQY
D: TRBD2; V: TRBV11-2; CDR3: ASSLNWAGGSEQY
D: TRBD1; V: TRBV20-1; CDR3: SARGDRGSYNEQF
D: -; V: TRBV10-3; CDR3: AAAGGDGGSSTDTQY
D: TRBD1; V: TRBV18; CDR3: ASSLGQAEETQY
D: -; V: TRBV7-8; CDR3: ASSPLAWRGPGELF
D: TRBD1; V: TRBV6-4; CDR3: ASSATGQGVKPQH
D: -; V: TRBV4-1; CDR3: ASSLDTPGKETQY
D: -; V: TRBV7-6; CDR3: ASSPRQGQGETQY
D: TRBD1; V: TRBV6-2/TRBV6-3; CDR3: ASRLRGRTQY
D: -; V: TRBV30; CDR3: AWKGSNEANTEAF
D: TRBD1; V: TRBV20-1; CDR3: SARPGQGAYEQY
D: TRBD2; V: TRBV28; CDR3: ASSRLAGGNNEQF
D: -; V: TRBV6-1; CDR3: ASSVAGTHEQY
D: -; V: TRBV10-3; CDR3: AISESQGIGTEAF
D: -; V: TRBV6-1; CDR3: ASSRHHNEQF
D: -; V: TRBV18; CDR3: ASSITRDPRLGYT
D: TRBD2; V: TRBV12-3/TRBV12-4; CDR3: ASLGRGETQY
D: -; V: TRBV5-1; CDR3: ASSLAPENTEAF
D: -; V: TRBV28; CDR3: ASSLQAVGDHEQY
D: TRBD2; V: TRBV7-8; CDR3: ASSPHRAIPGLGYNEQF
D: TRBD2; V: TRBV12-3/TRBV12-4; CDR3: ATKISGRFYEQY
D: -; V: TRBV7-6; CDR3: ASSWTAGGEQY
D: -; V: TRBV7-8; CDR3: ASRTTGLSTEAF
D: -; V: TRBV19; CDR3: ASSTSYRDQPQH
D: -; V: TRBV18; CDR3: ASSAYPTDGELF
D: -; V: TRBV28; CDR3: ASTESFRLAAEAF
D: -; V: TRBV5-4; CDR3: ASSLDRTRGSPLH
D: -; V: TRBV9; CDR3: ASSAGGGGGIYEAF
D: TRBD2; V: TRBV6-4; CDR3: ASSDGGGDTQY
D: TRBD2; V: TRBV5-1; CDR3: ASSPLAGGGETQY
D: TRBD2; V: TRBV6-2/TRBV6-3; CDR3: ASYYRTSPQETQY
D: -; V: TRBV5-6; CDR3: ASSVRDGYGYT
D: -; V: TRBV12-3/TRBV12-4; CDR3: ASSRAHNEKLF
D: -; V: TRBV18; CDR3: ASSPRQPNTEAF
D: -; V: TRBV30; CDR3: AWSPRGDQPQH
D: TRBD2; V: TRBV13; CDR3: ASSSSGGSPDTQY
D: -; V: TRBV6-5; CDR3: ASSYLRNEKLF
D: -; V: TRBV2; CDR3: ASNGAGGSTEAF
D: -; V: TRBV10-3; CDR3: AISPGVGETQY
D: -; V: TRBV6-1; CDR3: ASSEQGYGYT